The T cell receptor (beta chain) under discussion was sequenced for a study of blood T cell repertoires in COVID-19. Study details: The origin of the acute and convalescent COVID-19 samples was the United States, Italy and Spain.

V trimming: 5 bases; J trimming: 2 bases; junction bases outside the gene matches: 5. The germline gives CDR1 SEHNR, CDR2 FQNEAQ (reference sequence). This CDR3 contains 14 residues. As originally analysed: Amplification with reference gene primers provided the estimates of nucleated cell counts. Only in-frame clones appear in the TCRdb table, and some are missing; sequencing was by immunoSEQ multiplex PCR. Clone size and the V and J calls come from that table; the DNA yielded D and trimming. Altogether 250,000 to 350,000 clones are present, more than 80% being singletons, with the ten largest covering 5% to 7.5%.

The TCR originated in a man aged 18 to 29 who had recovered from COVID-19. Sequencing was carried out using peripheral blood. The chain carries TRBV7-9 and TRBJ2-7; TRBD1 aligns across 8 bases. The CDR3 loop is CASSNGQGPYEQYF. In DNA, the CDR3 is TGTGCCAGCAGCAACGGACAGGGCCCCTACGAGCAGTACTTC.